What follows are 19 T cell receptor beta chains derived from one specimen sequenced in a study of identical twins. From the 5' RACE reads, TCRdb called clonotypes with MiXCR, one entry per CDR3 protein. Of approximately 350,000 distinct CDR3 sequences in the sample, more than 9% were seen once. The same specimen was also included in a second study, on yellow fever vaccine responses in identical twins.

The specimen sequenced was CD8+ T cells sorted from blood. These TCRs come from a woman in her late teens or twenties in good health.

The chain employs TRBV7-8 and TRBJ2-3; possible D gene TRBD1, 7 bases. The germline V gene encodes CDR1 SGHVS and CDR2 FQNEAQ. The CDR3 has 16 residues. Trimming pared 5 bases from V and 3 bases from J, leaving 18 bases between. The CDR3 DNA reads TGTGCCAGCAGCCCCCCGTACTCAGGGGGGACAGATACGCAGTATTTT. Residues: CASSPPYSGGTDTQYF.

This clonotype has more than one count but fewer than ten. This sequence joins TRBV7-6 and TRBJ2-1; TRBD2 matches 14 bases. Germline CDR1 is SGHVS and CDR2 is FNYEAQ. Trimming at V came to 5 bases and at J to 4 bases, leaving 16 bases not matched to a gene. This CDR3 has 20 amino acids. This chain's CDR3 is CASSPLGLAGGTLLYNEQFF. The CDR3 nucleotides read TGTGCCAGCAGCCCCCTTGGACTAGCGGGAGGAACCCTACTTTACAATGAGCAGTTCTTC.

The CDR3 region is CASSTDRYSGNTIYF. DNA of the CDR3: TGCGCCAGCAGCACGGACAGATACTCTGGAAACACCATATATTTT. V gene TRBV5-1 combines with J gene TRBJ1-3, with D perhaps matching TRBD1 (6 bases). The CDR3 consists of 15 residues. V shed 4 bases and J shed 0 bases, with 11 bases lying between them. The germline V gene has CDR1 SGHRS and CDR2 YFSETQ.

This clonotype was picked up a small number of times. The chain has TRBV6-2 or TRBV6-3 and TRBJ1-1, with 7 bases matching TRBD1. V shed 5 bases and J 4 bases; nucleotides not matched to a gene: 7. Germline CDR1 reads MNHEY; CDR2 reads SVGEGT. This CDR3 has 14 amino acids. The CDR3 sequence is CASSLDREPTEAFF. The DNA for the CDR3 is TGTGCCAGCAGTCTAGACAGGGAGCCCACTGAAGCTTTCTTT.

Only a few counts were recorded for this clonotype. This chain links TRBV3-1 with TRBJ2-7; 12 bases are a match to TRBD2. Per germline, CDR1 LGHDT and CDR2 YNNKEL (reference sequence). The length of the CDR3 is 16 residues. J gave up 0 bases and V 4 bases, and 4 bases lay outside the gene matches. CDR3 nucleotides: TGTGCCAGCAGCCGGTCGGGACTAGCGGGCTCCTACGAGCAGTACTTC. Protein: CASSRSGLAGSYEQYF.

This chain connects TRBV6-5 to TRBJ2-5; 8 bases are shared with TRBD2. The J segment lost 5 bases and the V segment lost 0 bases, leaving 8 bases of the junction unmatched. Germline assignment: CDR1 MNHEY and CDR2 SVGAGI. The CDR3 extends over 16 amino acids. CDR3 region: CASSYSGRERSETQYF. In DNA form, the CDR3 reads TGTGCCAGCAGTTACTCCGGGAGGGAGAGGTCGGAGACCCAGTACTTC.

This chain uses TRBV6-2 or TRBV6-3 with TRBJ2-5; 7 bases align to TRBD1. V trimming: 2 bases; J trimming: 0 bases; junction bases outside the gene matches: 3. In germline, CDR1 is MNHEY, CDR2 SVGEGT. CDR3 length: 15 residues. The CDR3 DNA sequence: TGTGCCAGCAGTTACAGGGGACAGTACCAAGAGACCCAGTACTTC. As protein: CASSYRGQYQETQYF.

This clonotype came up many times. The CDR3 region has the DNA TGTGCCAGCAGTGGACAGGGATACGAGCAGTACGTC. This encodes CASSGQGYEQYV. The chain carries TRBV28 and TRBJ2-7; TRBD1 matches 8 bases. V lost 5 bases to trimming and J lost 4 bases; unmatched junction nucleotides: 1. The CDR3 totals 12 residues. Germline V gene data show CDR1 as MDHEN and CDR2 as SYDVKM.

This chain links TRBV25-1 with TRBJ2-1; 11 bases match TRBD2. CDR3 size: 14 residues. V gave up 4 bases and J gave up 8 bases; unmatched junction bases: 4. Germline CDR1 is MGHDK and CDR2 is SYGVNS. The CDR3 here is CASSGLAGGDEQFF. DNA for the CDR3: TGTGCCAGCAGTGGCCTAGCGGGAGGAGATGAGCAGTTCTTC.

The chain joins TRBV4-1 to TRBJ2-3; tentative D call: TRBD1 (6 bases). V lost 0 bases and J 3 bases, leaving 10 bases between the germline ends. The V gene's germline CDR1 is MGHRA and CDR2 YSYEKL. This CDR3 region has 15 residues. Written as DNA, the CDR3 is TGCGCCAGCAGCCAAGATGGGGGCAGGACAGATACGCAGTATTTT. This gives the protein CASSQDGGRTDTQYF.

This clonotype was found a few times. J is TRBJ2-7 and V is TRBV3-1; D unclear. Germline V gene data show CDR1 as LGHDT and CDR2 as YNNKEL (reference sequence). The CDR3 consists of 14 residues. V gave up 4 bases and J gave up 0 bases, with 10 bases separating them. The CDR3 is CASSPEENSYEQYV. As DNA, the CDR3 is TGTGCCAGCAGCCCAGAAGAGAACTCCTACGAGCAGTACGTC.

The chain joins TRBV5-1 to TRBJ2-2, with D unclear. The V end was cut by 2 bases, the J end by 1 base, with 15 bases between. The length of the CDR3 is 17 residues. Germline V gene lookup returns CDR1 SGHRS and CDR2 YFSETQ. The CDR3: CASSFHWESVNTGELFF. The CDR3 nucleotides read TGCGCCAGCAGCTTCCACTGGGAAAGCGTGAACACCGGGGAGCTGTTTTTT.

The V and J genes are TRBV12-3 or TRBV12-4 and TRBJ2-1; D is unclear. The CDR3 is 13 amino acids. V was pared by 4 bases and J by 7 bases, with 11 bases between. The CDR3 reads CASSSPQSNEQFF. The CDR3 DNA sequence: TGTGCCAGCAGTTCCCCCCAATCGAATGAGCAGTTCTTC.

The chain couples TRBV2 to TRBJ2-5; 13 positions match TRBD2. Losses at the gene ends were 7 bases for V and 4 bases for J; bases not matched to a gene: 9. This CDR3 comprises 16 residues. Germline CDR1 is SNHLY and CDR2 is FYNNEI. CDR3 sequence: CASTLRLAGGGETQYF. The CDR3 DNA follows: TGTGCCAGCACCCTAAGACTAGCGGGAGGAGGAGAGACCCAGTACTTC.

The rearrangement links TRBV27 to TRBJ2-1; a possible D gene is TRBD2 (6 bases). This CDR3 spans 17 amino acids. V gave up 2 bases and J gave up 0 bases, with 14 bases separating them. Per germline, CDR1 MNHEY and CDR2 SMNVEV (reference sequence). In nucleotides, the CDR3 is TGTGCCAGCAGTTTAATGGCGGGAAGGGGCTCCTACAATGAGCAGTTCTTC. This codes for CASSLMAGRGSYNEQFF.

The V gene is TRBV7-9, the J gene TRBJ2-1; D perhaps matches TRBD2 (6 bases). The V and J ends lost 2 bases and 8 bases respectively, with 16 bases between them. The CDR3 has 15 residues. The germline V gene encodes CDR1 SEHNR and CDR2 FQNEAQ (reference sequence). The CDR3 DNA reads TGTGCCAGCAGCTTACAACGGGAGAGGCGAGATGAGCAGTTCTTC. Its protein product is CASSLQRERRDEQFF.

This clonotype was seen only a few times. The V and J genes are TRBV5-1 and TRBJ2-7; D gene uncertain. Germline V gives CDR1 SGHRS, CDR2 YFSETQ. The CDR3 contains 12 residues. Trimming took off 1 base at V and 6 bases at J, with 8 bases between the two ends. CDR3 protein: CASSLSPLEQYF. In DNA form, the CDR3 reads TGCGCCAGCAGCTTGTCTCCGCTCGAGCAGTACTTC.

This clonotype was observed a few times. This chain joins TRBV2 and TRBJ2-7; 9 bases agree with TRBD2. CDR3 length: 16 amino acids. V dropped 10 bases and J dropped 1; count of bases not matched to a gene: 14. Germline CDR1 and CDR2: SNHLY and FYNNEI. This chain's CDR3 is CAIASYQTSGSYEQYF. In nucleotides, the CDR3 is TGTGCCATCGCGAGTTACCAGACTAGCGGATCCTACGAGCAGTACTTC. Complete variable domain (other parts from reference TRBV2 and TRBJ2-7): EPEVTQTPSHQVTQMGQEVILRCVPISNHLYFYWYRQILGQKVEFLVSFYNNEISEKSEIFDDQFSVERPDGSNFTLKIRSTKLEDSAMYFCAIASYQTSGSYEQYFGPGTRLTVT.

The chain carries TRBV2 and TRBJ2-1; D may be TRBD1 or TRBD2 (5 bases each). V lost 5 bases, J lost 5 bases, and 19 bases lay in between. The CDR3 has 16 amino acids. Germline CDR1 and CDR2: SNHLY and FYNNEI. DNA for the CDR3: TGTGCCAGCAGTCCGAAGGGAACGGGGCCCGACAATGAGCAGTTCTTC. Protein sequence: CASSPKGTGPDNEQFF.